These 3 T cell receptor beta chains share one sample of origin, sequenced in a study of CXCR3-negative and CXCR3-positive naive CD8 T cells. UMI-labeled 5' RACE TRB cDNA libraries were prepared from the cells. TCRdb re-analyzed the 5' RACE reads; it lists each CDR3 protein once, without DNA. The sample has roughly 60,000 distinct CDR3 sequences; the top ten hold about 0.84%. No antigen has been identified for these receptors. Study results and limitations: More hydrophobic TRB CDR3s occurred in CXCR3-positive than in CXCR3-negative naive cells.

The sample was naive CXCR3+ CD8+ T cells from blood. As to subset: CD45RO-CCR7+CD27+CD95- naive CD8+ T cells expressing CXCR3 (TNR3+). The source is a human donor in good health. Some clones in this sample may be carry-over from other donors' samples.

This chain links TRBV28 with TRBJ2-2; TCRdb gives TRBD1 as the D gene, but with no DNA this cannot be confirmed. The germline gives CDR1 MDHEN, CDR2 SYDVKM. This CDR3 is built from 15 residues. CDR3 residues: CASSLPGANTGELFF.

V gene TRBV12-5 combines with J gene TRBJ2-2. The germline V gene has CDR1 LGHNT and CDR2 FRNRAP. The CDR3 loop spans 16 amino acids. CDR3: CASGLLVTANTGELFF. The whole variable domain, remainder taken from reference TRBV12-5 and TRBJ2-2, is DARVTQTPRHKVTEMGQEVTMRCQPILGHNTVFWYRQTMMQGLELLAYFRNRAPLDDSGMPKDRFSAEMPDATLATLKIQPSEPRDSAVYFCASGLLVTANTGELFFGEGSRLTVL.

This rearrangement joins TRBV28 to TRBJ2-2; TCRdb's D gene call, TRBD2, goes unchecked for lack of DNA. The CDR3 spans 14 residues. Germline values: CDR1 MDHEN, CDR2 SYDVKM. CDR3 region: CASRPGTSTGELFF.